Shown below are 8 T cell receptor beta chains from a single sample sequenced in a study of blood T cell repertoires in COVID-19. Sequenced by immunoSEQ multiplex PCR; TCRdb stores in-frame clones only, minus some. Of under 150,000 clones detected, about four fifths appear once; the ten largest clones hold over 7.5%. Sequencing used peripheral blood. The receptors were sampled from a woman aged 40-49 years with acute or convalescent COVID-19.

This rearrangement joins TRBV6-5 to TRBJ1-1; tentatively, D is TRBD1 (6 bases). Germline CDR1 and CDR2: MNHEY and SVGAGI. This CDR3 comprises 14 residues. V gave up 0 bases and J gave up 4 bases, with 9 bases separating them. The DNA for the CDR3 is TGTGCCAGCAGTTACTCGGACAGAGGCACTGAAGCTTTCTTT. Amino acids: CASSYSDRGTEAFF.

The J gene is TRBJ1-4, the V gene TRBV7-8; the match to TRBD1 covers 7 bases. The CDR3 is 15 residues long. The V gene end was trimmed by 0 bases and the J gene end by 4 bases; junction bases not matched to a gene: 2. Germline CDR1 is SGHVS and CDR2 is FQNEAQ. CDR3 bases: TGTGCCAGCAGCTTAGCCAGGGGGGATAATGAAAAACTGTTTTTT. This sequence encodes CASSLARGDNEKLFF.

The chain carries TRBV5-1 and TRBJ2-4, with no clear D. Between the trimmed V and J ends, which lost 3 bases and 1 base, there was a span of 14 bases. From germline, CDR1 is SGHRS and CDR2 YFSETQ. The CDR3 has 16 residues. The CDR3 nucleotides are TGCGCCAGCAGCTCGACTGCCACCTCGGCCAAAAACATTCAGTACTTC. Protein product: CASSSTATSAKNIQYF.

The V and J genes are TRBV3-1 (or the pseudogene TRBV3-2) and TRBJ1-2; a weak D match, TRBD1 (6 bases). The CDR3 length is 14 residues. V was trimmed by 4 bases and J by 4 bases, leaving 13 bases between them. In germline, CDR1 is LGHDT, CDR2 YNNKEL (reference sequence). The CDR3 spells CASSLITGSYGYTF. CDR3 bases: TGTGCCAGCAGCCTTATCACAGGGAGCTATGGCTACACCTTC.

The chain couples TRBV6-2 or TRBV6-3 to TRBJ1-5; D is possibly TRBD1 (5 bases). The V and J ends lost 5 bases and 6 bases respectively, with 11 bases between them. In germline, CDR1 is MNHEY, CDR2 SVGEGT. This CDR3 contains 13 residues. The CDR3 loop reads CASSLQGGQPQHF. CDR3 coding DNA: TGTGCCAGCAGTCTCCAGGGTGGTCAGCCCCAGCATTTT.

This clone was recorded a few times. The chain employs TRBV2 and TRBJ1-3; D gene ambiguous. Trimming removed 8 bases from V and 0 bases from J, with 5 bases in between. Germline V gives CDR1 SNHLY, CDR2 FYNNEI. This CDR3 comprises 12 residues. The CDR3 loop reads CASSYSGNTIYF. The CDR3 DNA reads TGTGCCAGCTCCTACTCTGGAAACACCATATATTTT. The whole variable domain, remainder taken from reference TRBV2 and TRBJ1-3, is EPEVTQTPSHQVTQMGQEVILRCVPISNHLYFYWYRQILGQKVEFLVSFYNNEISEKSEIFDDQFSVERPDGSNFTLKIRSTKLEDSAMYFCASSYSGNTIYFGEGSWLTVV.

This clone was detected once. This chain links TRBV5-1 with TRBJ1-3; tentatively, D is TRBD1 (6 bases). From germline, CDR1 is SGHRS and CDR2 YFSETQ. This CDR3 has 14 residues. V was trimmed by 5 bases and J by 0 bases, leaving 9 bases between them. The CDR3 nucleotides read TGCGCCAGCAGACTGGACAGCTCTGGAAACACCATATATTTT. As protein: CASRLDSSGNTIYF.

The chain combines TRBV27 with TRBJ1-3; D remains ambiguous. V was cut by 6 bases and J by 2 bases, with 8 bases left in between. The CDR3 loop spans 13 amino acids. Germline V gene sequence: CDR1 MNHEY, CDR2 SMNVEV (reference sequence). CDR3 protein: CASRSFAGNTIYF. The CDR3 DNA is TGTGCCAGCAGGTCTTTCGCTGGAAACACCATATATTTT.